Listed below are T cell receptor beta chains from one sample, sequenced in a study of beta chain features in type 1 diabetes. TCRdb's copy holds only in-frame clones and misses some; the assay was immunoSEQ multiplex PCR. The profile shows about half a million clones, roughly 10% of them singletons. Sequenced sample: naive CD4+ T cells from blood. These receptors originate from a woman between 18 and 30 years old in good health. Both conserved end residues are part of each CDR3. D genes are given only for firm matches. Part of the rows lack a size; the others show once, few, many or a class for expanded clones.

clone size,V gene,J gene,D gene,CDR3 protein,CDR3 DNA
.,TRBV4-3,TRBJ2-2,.,CASSQEGVRTGELFF,TGCGCCAGCAGCCAAGAGGGGGTTCGGACCGGGGAGCTGTTTTTT
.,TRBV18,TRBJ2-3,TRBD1,CASSPQQGPITDTQYF,TGTGCCAGCTCACCCCAACAGGGGCCTATCACAGATACGCAGTATTTT
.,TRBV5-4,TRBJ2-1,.,CASSLRSGAYNEQFF,TGTGCCAGCAGCCTCAGGTCTGGCGCCTACAATGAGCAGTTCTTC
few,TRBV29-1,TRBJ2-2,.,CSVEAPTGNTGELFF,TGCAGCGTTGAAGCCCCGACAGGGAACACCGGGGAGCTGTTTTTT
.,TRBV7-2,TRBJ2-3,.,CASSPRLSDTQYF,TGTGCCAGCAGCCCGCGTCTTTCTGATACGCAGTATTTT
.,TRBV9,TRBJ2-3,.,CASSTRLGVTDTQYF,TGTGCCAGCAGCACCAGACTAGGGGTGACAGATACGCAGTATTTT
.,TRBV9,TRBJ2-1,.,CASSARTGLPNEQFF,TGTGCCAGCAGCGCTCGAACAGGGTTACCGAATGAGCAGTTCTTC
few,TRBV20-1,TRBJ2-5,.,CSGRRETQYF,TGCAGTGGGAGGAGAGAGACCCAGTACTTC
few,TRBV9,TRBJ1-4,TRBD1,CASSSWDRENEKLFF,TGTGCCAGCAGTAGTTGGGACAGGGAGAATGAAAAACTGTTTTTT
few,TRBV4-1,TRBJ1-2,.,CASSQVMGYGYTF,TGCGCCAGCAGCCAAGTCATGGGCTATGGCTACACCTTC
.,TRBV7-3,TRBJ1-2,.,CASSPDRNGGYTF,TGTGCCAGCAGCCCCGACAGGAACGGCGGCTACACCTTC
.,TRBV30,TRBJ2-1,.,CAWSVDGGAYNEQFF,TGTGCCTGGAGTGTGGATGGCGGCGCCTACAATGAGCAGTTCTTC
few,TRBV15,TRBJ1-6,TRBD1,CATSRKGQYWNSPLHF,TGTGCCACCAGCAGAAAGGGACAGTACTGGAATTCACCCCTCCACTTT
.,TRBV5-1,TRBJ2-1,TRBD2,CASSPMGGGTNEQFF,TGCGCCAGCAGCCCGATGGGCGGGGGAACCAATGAGCAGTTCTTC
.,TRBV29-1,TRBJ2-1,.,CSVVYQSSYNEQFF,TGCAGCGTTGTTTATCAGAGCTCCTACAATGAGCAGTTCTTC
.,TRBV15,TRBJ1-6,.,CATSSWTDNSPLHF,TGTGCCACCAGCAGTTGGACGGATAATTCACCCCTCCACTTT
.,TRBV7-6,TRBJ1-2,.,CATREGYGYTF,TGTGCCACCAGGGAGGGGTACGGCTACACCTTC
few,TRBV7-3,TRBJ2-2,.,CASRLNTGELFF,TGTGCCAGCAGACTGAACACCGGGGAGCTGTTTTTT
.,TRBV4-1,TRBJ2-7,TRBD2,CASSPTSGRNEQYF,TGCGCCAGCAGCCCGACTAGCGGGAGGAACGAGCAGTACTTC
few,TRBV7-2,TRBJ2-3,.,CASSPLDTQYF,TGTGCCAGCAGCCCGCTAGATACGCAGTATTTT
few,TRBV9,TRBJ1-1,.,CASSVAVETTEAFF,TGTGCCAGCAGCGTAGCGGTCGAGACCACTGAAGCTTTCTTT
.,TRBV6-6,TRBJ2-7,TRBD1,CASRPGQGATYEQYF,TGTGCCAGCAGACCGGGACAGGGGGCAACCTACGAGCAGTACTTC
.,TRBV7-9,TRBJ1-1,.,CASSSTVQMNTEAFF,TGTGCCAGCAGCTCTACAGTCCAAATGAACACTGAAGCTTTCTTT
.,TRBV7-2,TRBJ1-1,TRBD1,CASSSFGTAANTEAFF,TGTGCCAGCAGCTCGTTCGGGACAGCGGCGAACACTGAAGCTTTCTTT
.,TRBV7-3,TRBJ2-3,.,CASSSNLRTDTQYF,TGTGCCAGCAGCTCAAACCTACGCACAGATACGCAGTATTTT
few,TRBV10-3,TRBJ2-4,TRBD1,CAISPRQGPIAKNIQYF,TGTGCCATCAGTCCCCGACAGGGTCCCATCGCCAAAAACATTCAGTACTTC
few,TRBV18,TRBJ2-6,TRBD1,CASSRGTGYSGANVLTF,TGTGCCAGCTCACGCGGGACAGGTTACTCTGGGGCCAACGTCCTGACTTTC
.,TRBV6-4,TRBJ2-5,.,CASTSGSRQAQGETQYF,TGTGCCAGCACCTCCGGCTCCCGGCAGGCCCAGGGAGAGACCCAGTACTTC
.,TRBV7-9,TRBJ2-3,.,CASSLGVGGTDTQYF,TGTGCCAGCAGCTTAGGAGTTGGGGGCACAGATACGCAGTATTTT
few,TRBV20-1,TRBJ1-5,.,CSVKDQPQHF,TGCAGTGTAAAGGATCAGCCCCAGCATTTT
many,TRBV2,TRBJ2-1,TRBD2,CASRTLAKEQFF,TGTGCCAGCAGAACACTAGCGAAAGAGCAGTTCTTC
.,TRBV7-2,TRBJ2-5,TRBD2,CASSLVPSGVQETQYF,TGTGCCAGCAGCTTAGTCCCTAGCGGGGTGCAAGAGACCCAGTACTTC
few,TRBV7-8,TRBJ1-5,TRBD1,CASSYDPGTGFNQPQHF,TGTGCCAGCAGCTACGACCCGGGGACAGGGTTCAATCAGCCCCAGCATTTT
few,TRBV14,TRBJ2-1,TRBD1,CASSQKRGQEGAYEQFF,TGTGCCAGCAGCCAAAAAAGGGGACAGGAGGGTGCCTATGAGCAGTTCTTC
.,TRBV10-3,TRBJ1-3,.,CAISFPSGNTIYF,TGTGCCATCAGTTTCCCCTCTGGAAACACCATATATTTT
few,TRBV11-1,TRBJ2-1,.,CASSSGQNNEQFF,TGTGCCAGCAGCTCAGGACAGAACAATGAGCAGTTCTTC
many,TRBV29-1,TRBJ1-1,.,CSVEGRGTEAFF,TGCAGCGTTGAGGGCAGGGGCACTGAAGCTTTCTTT
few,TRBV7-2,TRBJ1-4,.,CASSPWPGRSNEKLFF,TGTGCCAGCAGCCCATGGCCCGGGCGGTCTAATGAAAAACTGTTTTTT
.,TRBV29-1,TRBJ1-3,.,CSAQKQGSSGNTIYF,TGCAGCGCCCAAAAACAGGGTAGCTCTGGAAACACCATATATTTT
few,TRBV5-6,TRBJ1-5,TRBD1,CASNSWRDRYSNQPQHF,TGTGCCAGCAACAGCTGGCGGGACAGGTATAGCAATCAGCCCCAGCATTTT
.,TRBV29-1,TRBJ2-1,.,CSAGGEQFF,TGCAGCGCCGGCGGTGAGCAGTTCTTC
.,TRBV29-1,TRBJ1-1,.,CSVGFFEAFF,TGCAGCGTTGGTTTCTTTGAAGCTTTCTTT
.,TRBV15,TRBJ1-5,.,CATSRESNQPQHF,TGTGCCACCAGCAGAGAAAGCAATCAGCCCCAGCATTTT
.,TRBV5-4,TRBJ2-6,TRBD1,CASSSTGAGANVLTF,TGTGCCAGCAGCTCCACAGGGGCCGGGGCCAACGTCCTGACTTTC
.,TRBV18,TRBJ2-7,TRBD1,CASSDRGAGTYEQYF,TGTGCCAGCTCAGACAGGGGCGCAGGTACCTACGAGCAGTACTTC